This passage covers 29 T cell receptor beta chains from one sample sequenced in a study of T cell responses to AZD1222 COVID-19 vaccine. Assay used: immunoSEQ multiplex PCR; TCRdb lists only in-frame clones, some missing. The data hold 70,000 to 85,000 clones, with 80% to 90% observed a single time. The sample consisted of peripheral blood, taken 28 days after the second AZD1222 dose. The source is an adult who received the AZD1222 COVID-19 vaccine.

The chain links TRBV28 to TRBJ1-6; D might be TRBD1 (5 bases). Trimming removed 10 bases at V and 7 bases at J, with 14 bases between. The germline gives CDR1 MDHEN, CDR2 SYDVKM. The CDR3 consists of 13 residues. Here the CDR3 DNA reads TGTGCCAACTCCGGGACGAACAATTCACCCCTCCACTTT. Protein sequence: CANSGTNNSPLHF.

As to this clone: An end of the junction differs from the germline gene, which may be a read error. The chain couples TRBV28 to TRBJ2-1; D gene ambiguous. Germline loops: CDR1 MDHEN, CDR2 SYDVKM. This CDR3 spans 15 amino acids. The CDR3 DNA reads as TGTGCCAGCAATATTAGTCCGTTACATTACAGTGAGCAGTTCTTC. This encodes CASNISPLHYSEQFF.

The chain uses TRBV5-5 and TRBJ1-1; possibly TRBD1 for D (6 bases). CDR1 is SGHKS and CDR2 is YYEKEE in the germline V gene (reference sequence). CDR3 length: 17 amino acids. The V and J ends lost 4 bases and 5 bases respectively, with 24 bases between them. The CDR3, as DNA: TGTGCCAGCAGCCCAAAGTCCCGGGGGCGTGTGGGTACTGAAGCTTTCTTT. Protein product: CASSPKSRGRVGTEAFF.

The CDR3 is CSGRQGGSEKLFF. The CDR3 bases are TGCAGCGGTAGACAGGGTGGGAGCGAAAAACTGTTTTTT. The chain is built from TRBV29-1 and TRBJ1-4, with 7 bases lining up with TRBD1. Per the germline V gene, CDR1 is SQVTM and CDR2 is ANQGSEA. The V segment lost 7 bases and the J segment 8 bases; nucleotides outside the gene matches: 10. The CDR3 covers 13 residues.

The V gene is TRBV28, the J gene TRBJ2-1, with D perhaps TRBD2 (6 bases). Germline V gene sequence: CDR1 MDHEN, CDR2 SYDVKM. Trimming shortened V by 2 bases and J by 6 bases, and 11 bases separated the two germline ends. The CDR3 is 14 residues long. This CDR3 is CASSLAGTLNEQFF. The CDR3 nucleotides are TGTGCCAGCAGTTTAGCCGGGACTCTCAATGAGCAGTTCTTC.

The rearrangement uses TRBV28 and TRBJ2-1; D is possibly TRBD1 or TRBD2 (5 bases each). This CDR3 is built from 14 residues. Germline-derived CDR1 and CDR2 are MDHEN and SYDVKM. V was clipped by 10 bases and J by 2 bases, with 15 bases between them. The CDR3 here is CATHGGWAYNEQFF. CDR3 nucleotides: TGTGCCACCCATGGGGGTTGGGCCTACAATGAGCAGTTCTTC.

As regards this clone: At one boundary the junction diverges from the germline segment, which might be a read error. This chain uses TRBV2 with TRBJ2-7; D is perhaps TRBD2 (5 bases). There are 13 residues in the CDR3. Germline CDR1 SNHLY, CDR2 FYNNEI. The CDR3 loop is CASSEDPPGEQYF. The CDR3 nucleotides are TGTGCCAGCAGCGAAGACCCGCCGGGGGAGCAGTACTTC.

This clone was recorded only once. The V and J genes are TRBV30 and TRBJ2-1; D is ambiguous. From germline, CDR1 is GTSNPN and CDR2 SVGIG (reference sequence). CDR3 size: 13 residues. V dropped 0 bases and J dropped 8 bases, with 11 bases sitting between them. The CDR3 nucleotides are TGTGCCTGGAGTGTAGGACGGACGGATGAGCAGTTCTTC. Protein sequence: CAWSVGRTDEQFF.

The CDR3 bases are TGCGCCAGCAGTCCCAGTGACCCTAGCACAGATACGCAGTATTTT. This translates into CASSPSDPSTDTQYF. This rearrangement joins TRBV5-1 to TRBJ2-3, with no clear D. Trimming took off 5 bases at V and 0 bases at J, with 13 bases between the two ends. CDR3 length: 15 residues. Germline V lookup: CDR1 SGHRS, CDR2 YFSETQ.

V usage is TRBV7-2 and J usage is TRBJ1-5; no clear D. This CDR3 has 15 amino acids. The germline V gene encodes CDR1 SGHTA and CDR2 FQGNSA. V dropped 2 bases and J dropped 1 base, with 9 bases sitting between them. The CDR3 nucleotides read TGTGCCAGCAGCTTAACAGCCCACAGCAATCAGCCCCAGCATTTT. It encodes CASSLTAHSNQPQHF.

This chain's CDR3 is CASSLGAGRPNEKLFF. For the CDR3, the DNA is TGTGCCAGCAGCTTAGGGGCGGGGAGACCTAATGAAAAACTGTTTTTT. The rearrangement uses TRBV7-2 and TRBJ1-4; D uncertain. Trimming left V 1 base short and J 3 bases short, with 12 bases between. The length of the CDR3 is 16 residues. From germline, CDR1 is SGHTA and CDR2 FQGNSA.

The chain is built from TRBV6-4 and TRBJ2-3; 8 bases map to TRBD2. The germline V gene encodes CDR1 MRHNA and CDR2 SNTAGT. The CDR3 is 15 residues long. V was clipped by 6 bases and J by 6 bases; unmatched bases: 11. The CDR3: CASSDGAGGSDTQYF. CDR3 sequence (DNA): TGTGCCAGCAGCGACGGCGCGGGAGGTAGTGATACGCAGTATTTT.

CDR3 in amino acids: CASSPRGGLGYGYTF. The CDR3, as DNA: TGTGCCAGCAGCCCCCGGGGGGGTCTAGGCTATGGCTACACCTTC. The chain recombines TRBV7-2 with TRBJ1-2, with D tentatively TRBD1 (5 bases). There are 15 residues in the CDR3. V was shortened by 5 bases and J by 4 bases, with 17 bases between the two germline ends. The germline V gene encodes CDR1 SGHTA and CDR2 FQGNSA.

The chain employs TRBV7-2 and TRBJ2-7; TRBD1 agrees at 8 bases. Germline CDR1 is SGHTA and CDR2 is FQGNSA. Trimming cost V 1 base and J 3 bases; bases outside gene matches: 11. The CDR3 has 17 residues. The CDR3 here is CASSLVGPGGAFYEQYF. CDR3 coding DNA: TGTGCCAGCAGCTTAGTAGGTCCAGGGGGCGCTTTCTACGAGCAGTACTTC.

The CDR3 region is CASRAGEGGGTDTQYF. CDR3 coding DNA: TGTGCCAGCAGGGCGGGCGAAGGGGGGGGCACAGATACGCAGTATTTT. The V call is TRBV2, the J call TRBJ2-3; tentatively, D is TRBD2 (7 bases). The CDR3 loop spans 16 amino acids. The V gene lost 6 bases and the J gene lost 1 base, with 17 bases spanning the gap. Per germline, CDR1 SNHLY and CDR2 FYNNEI.

The chain has TRBV5-4 and TRBJ2-3; 11 bases align to TRBD2. Trimming at V came to 5 bases and at J to 6 bases, leaving 8 bases not matched to a gene. There are 15 residues in the CDR3. From germline, CDR1 is SGHNT and CDR2 YYREEE (reference sequence). The DNA of the CDR3 is TGTGCCAGCAGGAGGGCCACTAGCGGGAGCGATACGCAGTATTTT. Translated: CASRRATSGSDTQYF.

The rearrangement uses TRBV14 and TRBJ2-7; D is unclear. The V gene's germline CDR1 is SGHDN and CDR2 FVKESK. The CDR3 has 15 residues. Trimming stripped 0 bases from V and 5 bases from J, with 14 bases between. This CDR3 reads CASSQDRSEMDEQYF. The CDR3, as DNA: TGTGCCAGCAGCCAAGACAGATCCGAAATGGACGAGCAGTACTTC.

The chain combines TRBV7-3 with TRBJ1-2; D might be TRBD1 (5 bases). Trimming removed 2 bases from V and 7 bases from J, with 14 bases in between. This CDR3 comprises 14 residues. Germline assignment: CDR1 SGHTA and CDR2 FQGTGA. In DNA, the CDR3 is TGTGCCAGCAGCTTACTCTTCCGGACATCTGGCTACACCTTC. Protein product: CASSLLFRTSGYTF.

Turning to this clone: The sample carries other DNA sequences with the same CDR3. V usage is TRBV20-1 and J usage is TRBJ2-5, with D hard to call. CDR1 and CDR2 from the germline V gene are DFQATT and SNEGSKA (reference sequence). V lost 3 bases and J 3 bases, leaving 2 bases between the germline ends. The CDR3 has 10 amino acids. The CDR3 loop is CSAREETQYF. CDR3 coding DNA: TGCAGTGCTAGGGAAGAGACCCAGTACTTC.

V usage is TRBV18 and J usage is TRBJ1-3; possibly TRBD1 for D (5 bases). The CDR3 contains 16 residues. V was pared by 3 bases and J by 0 bases, with 12 bases between. The germline CDR1 and CDR2 sequences are KGHSH and LQKENI. The chain's CDR3 is CASSPSRESSGNTIYF. CDR3 sequence (DNA): TGTGCCAGCTCACCTTCCAGGGAAAGCTCTGGAAACACCATATATTTT. Full variable domain (remainder filled in from reference TRBV18 and TRBJ1-3): NAGVMQNPRHLVRRRGQEARLRCSPMKGHSHVYWYRQLPEEGLKFMVYLQKENIIDESGMPKERFSAEFPKEGPSILRIQQVVRGDSAAYFCASSPSRESSGNTIYFGEGSWLTVV.

The CDR3 loop reads CASSPRKTGGLDEQYF. The CDR3, as DNA: TGTGCCAGCAGCCCCAGAAAGACAGGGGGACTGGACGAGCAGTACTTC. The gene calls are TRBV3-1 (or the pseudogene TRBV3-2) and TRBJ2-7; TRBD1 aligns across 9 bases. The length of the CDR3 is 16 residues. V trimming: 4 bases; J trimming: 5 bases; junction bases outside the gene matches: 12. The germline V gene encodes CDR1 LGHDT and CDR2 YNNKEL (reference sequence).

The chain is built from TRBV7-3 and TRBJ2-3; 7 nucleotides agree with TRBD1. Trimming cost V 3 bases and J 3 bases; bases outside gene matches: 3. Germline CDR1 SGHTA, CDR2 FQGTGA. The CDR3 extends over 14 amino acids. CDR3 region: CASSLGQTTDTQYF. The CDR3 nucleotides are TGTGCCAGCAGCTTGGGACAGACGACAGATACGCAGTATTTT.

In DNA form, the CDR3 reads TGTGCCAGCATCCAGGGACAGGCAATTAACACTGAAGCTTTCTTT. It yields the protein CASIQGQAINTEAFF. The rearrangement joins TRBV7-2 to TRBJ1-1; 8 bases match TRBD1. Germline CDR1 is SGHTA and CDR2 is FQGNSA. The CDR3 sequence is 15 residues long. With V trimmed by 7 bases and J by 2 bases, 9 bases remained unmatched.

This clone was counted only a few times. The chain uses TRBV12-5 and TRBJ1-1; weak D call: TRBD1 (6 bases). V lost 1 base, J lost 6 bases, and 15 bases lay in between. CDR1 and CDR2 (germline): LGHNT, FRNRAP. The CDR3 totals 15 residues. The CDR3 DNA follows: TGTGCTAGTGGTTTGGCGACAGGCGGGGTTTCTGAAGCTTTCTTT. Translating it yields CASGLATGGVSEAFF.

The chain joins TRBV9 to TRBJ2-7, with 15 bases identical to TRBD2. The germline V gene has CDR1 SGDLS and CDR2 YYNGEE. There are 16 residues in the CDR3. V was clipped by 4 bases and J by 5 bases; unmatched bases: 7. For the CDR3, the DNA is TGTGCCAGCAGCCAAGGACTAGCGGGAGGGCCGGACGAGCAGTACTTC. Protein: CASSQGLAGGPDEQYF.

V is TRBV7-2 and J is TRBJ2-5; D might be TRBD2 (5 bases). V shed 1 base and J shed 4 bases, with 19 bases lying between them. The CDR3 consists of 17 residues. Germline-derived CDR1 and CDR2 are SGHTA and FQGNSA. In DNA, the CDR3 is TGTGCCAGCAGCTTAGTTCCCCGGGGTTTGCACGCAGAGACCCAGTACTTC. It yields the protein CASSLVPRGLHAETQYF.

The chain recombines TRBV4-2 with TRBJ2-3; 8 nucleotides match TRBD1. The CDR3 extends over 14 amino acids. The ends lost 4 bases at V and 2 bases at J; junction bases unmatched: 2. CDR1 and CDR2 from the germline V gene are LGHNA and YNFKEQ. The CDR3 protein is CASSLQGVTDTQYF. As DNA, the CDR3 is TGTGCCAGCAGCCTACAGGGGGTCACAGATACGCAGTATTTT.

The chain links TRBV9 to TRBJ1-3; 9 bases match TRBD1. There are 15 residues in the CDR3. CDR1 is SGDLS, CDR2 YYNGEE, per germline. The junction had 3 bases not matched to a gene; V was cut back by 3 bases and J by 2 bases. CDR3: CASSARDRAGNTIYF. The DNA for the CDR3 is TGTGCCAGCAGCGCTCGGGACAGGGCTGGAAACACCATATATTTT.

This clone was recorded once. The gene calls are TRBV24-1 and TRBJ1-5; a possible D gene is TRBD1 (5 bases). This CDR3 region has 14 residues. V was trimmed by 4 bases and J by 11 bases, leaving 17 bases between them. Looked up from germline, CDR1 is KGHDR and CDR2 is SFDVKD. In nucleotides, the CDR3 is TGTGCCACCAGTGACCAGGGCTCCCTTGGAGCCCAGCATTTT. Translation gives CATSDQGSLGAQHF.